This entry lists 8 T cell receptor beta chains sequenced from one sample in a study of blood T cell repertoires in COVID-19. Generated by immunoSEQ multiplex PCR, the TCRdb table keeps only in-frame clones and is missing some. Altogether about 87,000 clones are present, nearly 90% being singletons, with the ten largest covering approximately 5.2%. The specimen sequenced was peripheral blood. All receptors come from an elderly woman with active COVID-19.

The J gene is TRBJ1-2, the V gene TRBV5-1; possible D gene TRBD1, 5 bases. V was pared by 4 bases and J by 2 bases, with 12 bases between. In germline, CDR1 is SGHRS, CDR2 YFSETQ. CDR3 length equals 14 residues. CDR3 loop: CASSKGTGNYGYTF. CDR3 nucleotides: TGCGCCAGCAGCAAAGGGACTGGGAACTATGGCTACACCTTC. The full variable domain, its missing parts supplied by reference TRBV5-1 and TRBJ1-2, is KAGVTQTPRYLIKTRGQQVTLSCSPISGHRSVSWYQQTPGQGLQFLFEYFSETQRNKGNFPGRFSGRQFSNSRSEMNVSTLELGDSALYLCASSKGTGNYGYTFGSGTRLTVV.

In DNA form, the CDR3 reads TGTGCCAGCAGCTTAGATCTTGGTAGATTCTTAACAGATACGCAGTATTTT. Protein: CASSLDLGRFLTDTQYF. The rearrangement uses TRBV11-2 and TRBJ2-3; D call uncertain. Germline CDR1 reads SGHAT; CDR2 reads FQNNGV. The CDR3 contains 17 residues. V shed 0 bases and J shed 3 bases, with 16 bases lying between them.

The V and J genes are TRBV5-1 and TRBJ1-2, with 8 bases aligning to TRBD1. The V segment lost 4 bases and the J segment 3 bases; nucleotides outside the gene matches: 5. Germline CDR1 and CDR2: SGHRS and YFSETQ. The CDR3 sequence is 14 residues long. The CDR3 DNA sequence: TGCGCCAGCAGCCCAGTGACAGGGGACTATGGCTACACCTTC. This sequence encodes CASSPVTGDYGYTF.

This chain links TRBV19 with TRBJ2-5; perhaps TRBD1 as D (6 bases). This CDR3 contains 15 residues. Trimming cost V 5 bases and J 5 bases, with 18 bases left between them. CDR1 is LNHDA, CDR2 SQIVND, per germline (reference sequence). The CDR3 nucleotides read TGTGCCAGTAGTTTAACAGGGTTCCCCAGGGAGACCCAGTACTTC. Translation: CASSLTGFPRETQYF.

CDR3 sequence (DNA): TGTGCCAGCAGTTTAAAGGGAGGAGGGGCCTACGAGCAGTACTTC. Its translation is CASSLKGGGAYEQYF. The gene calls are TRBV27 and TRBJ2-7; TRBD2 is a possible D gene (6 bases). V dropped 2 bases and J dropped 2 bases, with 13 bases sitting between them. Germline lookup yields CDR1 MNHEY and CDR2 SMNVEV (reference sequence). The CDR3 has 15 residues.

The chain has TRBV2 and TRBJ2-3, with 9 positions matching TRBD2. CDR1 and CDR2 from the germline V gene are SNHLY and FYNNEI. The CDR3 has 16 residues. Trimming took 0 bases from V and 2 from J; bases not matched to a gene: 3. CDR3 region: CASSEALAGTTDTQYF. The DNA for the CDR3 is TGTGCCAGCAGTGAAGCGCTAGCGGGAACCACAGATACGCAGTATTTT.

The rearrangement joins TRBV28 to TRBJ1-3; D is undetermined. Trimming shortened V by 3 bases and J by 0 bases, and 15 bases separated the two germline ends. The CDR3 covers 17 residues. The V gene's germline CDR1 is MDHEN and CDR2 SYDVKM. The DNA of the CDR3 is TGTGCCAGCAGTTTTTTACGCACCTACAGCTCTGGAAACACCATATATTTT. Protein product: CASSFLRTYSSGNTIYF.

J is TRBJ2-1 and V is TRBV5-1; 9 bases are shared with TRBD2. CDR1 and CDR2 from the germline V gene are SGHRS and YFSETQ. CDR3 size: 17 residues. The V and J ends lost 5 bases and 0 bases, in that order; junction bases with no gene match: 9. The CDR3 sequence is CASSRTSGSSSYNEQFF. DNA of the CDR3: TGCGCCAGCAGTAGAACTAGCGGGTCGAGCTCCTACAATGAGCAGTTCTTC.